These 29 T cell receptor beta chains originate from one sample sequenced in a study of T cells in women clearing cervical HPV infection. Clones were sequenced by immunoSEQ multiplex PCR, and TCRdb holds only the in-frame ones, with some missing. The sample yields about 46,000 clones, of which the top ten take up less than 40%. The sample comprised blood buffy coat. Receptor source: a woman between 18 and 75 years old with a cervical HPV16 infection that either progressed to CIN3+ or cleared (not recorded which).

Comments on this clone: The sequence runs out 3 residues before the end of the CDR3; the remainder is reconstructed from the germline J gene. This rearrangement joins TRBV18 to TRBJ2-3; possible D gene TRBD2, 6 bases. Germline V CDR1 and CDR2: KGHSH, LQKENI. Trimming removed 2 bases from V and 4 bases from J, with 13 bases in between. The CDR3 is made up of 15 amino acids. The covered CDR3 bases are TGTGCCAGCTCACCATCGGGGTTAGCGGCAGATACG. Protein product: CASSPSGLAADT. The entire CDR3 protein is CASSPSGLAADTQYF.

With regard to this clone: The DNA ends 3 residues before the CDR3 does, and the rest of the CDR3 is filled in from the germline J gene. J is TRBJ1-2 and V is TRBV2, with D unresolved. The CDR3 length is 14 residues. CDR1 SNHLY and CDR2 FYNNEI come from the germline V gene. The V and J ends lost 8 bases and 2 bases respectively, with 15 bases between them. The part of the CDR3 DNA that was read is TGTGCCAGCTACCACTTTGACGGGAACTATGGC. As protein: CASYHFDGNYG. The CDR3, in full, reads CASYHFDGNYGYTF.

With respect to this clone: The junction departs from the called germline gene at one end, perhaps through a read error. The CDR3 is cut off 3 residues early in the read; its end comes from the germline J gene. The chain couples TRBV7-3 to TRBJ2-5, with a possible D match to TRBD1 (7 bases). CDR1 is SGHTA and CDR2 is FQGTGA in the germline V gene. This CDR3 has 15 residues. Incomplete CDR3 DNA: TGTGCCAGCCGCTTCTCTGCAGGGGGAGGAGATACC. Encoded protein: CASRFSAGGGDT. The CDR3 as a whole reads CASRFSAGGGDTQYF.

About this clone: The CDR3 end falls 3 residues outside the read, so it is completed with the germline J gene. The chain carries TRBV30 and TRBJ2-7, with 7 bases lining up with TRBD2. CDR1 is GTSNPN and CDR2 is SVGIG in the germline V gene (reference sequence). After removal of 5 bases from V and 6 bases from J, the junction contained 10 bases not matched to a gene. The CDR3 totals 13 residues. The CDR3 loop reads CAWGRVGGSEQYF. CDR3 DNA, as far as it was read: TGTGCCTGGGGTAGGGTGGGGGGGAGCGAG.

To note about this clone: The CDR3 is cut off 3 residues early in the read; its end comes from the germline J gene. The chain recombines TRBV30 with TRBJ1-2; 8 nucleotides line up with TRBD1. The CDR3 runs to 13 residues. The germline CDR1 and CDR2 sequences are GTSNPN and SVGIG (reference sequence). The CDR3 DNA, read in part, is TGTGCCTGGAGTGATGGACAGGGTAGAATT. This encodes CAWSDGQGRI. The whole CDR3 sequence is CAWSDGQGRIYTF.

The CDR3 here is CASSGTGDATGNTIYF. The part of the CDR3 DNA that was read is TGTGCCAGCAGCGGAACAGGGGACGCCACTGGAAACACC. The chain combines TRBV13 with TRBJ1-3; 7 bases line up with TRBD1. The read gets to within 3 residues of the CDR3 end, and the germline J gene fills in the rest. With 5 bases clipped from V and 2 bases from J, the junction kept 9 bases outside the gene matches. Per germline, CDR1 PRHDT and CDR2 FYEKMQ (reference sequence). The CDR3 runs 16 residues.

Points on this clone: The read falls 3 residues short of the CDR3 end, and the missing part is taken from the germline J gene. The V call is TRBV30, the J call TRBJ2-7; TRBD1 aligns across 7 bases. This CDR3 spans 14 amino acids. Looked up from germline, CDR1 is GTSNPN and CDR2 is SVGIG (reference sequence). V lost 3 bases, J lost 3 bases, and 8 bases stayed unmatched. Here the CDR3 reads CAWRRDRLVYEQYF. CDR3 DNA (partial): TGTGCCTGGAGGAGGGACAGACTTGTCTACGAG. The variable domain in full, completed from reference TRBV30 and TRBJ2-7, reads SQTIHQWPATLVQPVGSPLSLECTVEGTSNPNLYWYRQAAGRGLQLLFYSVGIGQISSEVPQNLSASRPQDRQFILSSKKLLLSDSGFYLCAWRRDRLVYEQYFGPGTRLTVT.

As for this clone: The read terminates 3 residues ahead of where the CDR3 ends, so the germline J gene completes it. This chain joins TRBV30 and TRBJ2-3; 7 positions match TRBD1. Germline values: CDR1 GTSNPN, CDR2 SVGIG (reference sequence). The CDR3 runs to 19 residues. CDR3: CAWSTLGAGDSNSNQPQYF. CDR3 DNA (partial): TGTGCCTGGAGCACCCTCGGAGCTGGGGACAGCAATAGCAATCAGCCG.

Remarks on this clone: The read halts 3 residues ahead of the CDR3 end, with the missing end drawn from the germline J gene. J is TRBJ1-5 and V is TRBV5-1, with 10 bases fitting TRBD1. The CDR3 extends over 14 amino acids. Germline V gene sequence: CDR1 SGHRS, CDR2 YFSETQ. The CDR3 loop is CASSLGDRGNPQHF. The DNA read from the CDR3 is TGCGCCAGCAGCTTGGGGGACAGGGGAAACCCC.

CDR3 residues: CASSLDAGEALYEQYF. The CDR3 bases that were read are TGTGCCAGCAGCTTAGATGCCGGGGAGGCGCTGTACGAG. The chain couples TRBV7-6 to TRBJ2-7, with D possibly TRBD2 on 6 matching bases. The CDR3 end is not reached by the read, which stops 3 residues before it; the germline J gene fills it in. The CDR3 runs to 16 residues. The germline V gene encodes CDR1 SGHVS and CDR2 FNYEAQ. The V gene lost 1 base and the J gene lost 4 bases, with 17 bases spanning the gap.

In regard to this clone: The read is 3 residues too short to cover the CDR3 end, so that end is filled in from the germline J gene. The chain links TRBV20-1 to TRBJ2-3; the match to TRBD1 covers 7 bases. The CDR3 spans 14 residues. CDR1 and CDR2 (germline): DFQATT, SNEGSKA (reference sequence). J was trimmed by 5 bases and V by 2 bases; bases with no gene match: 7. CDR3 protein: CSARKGTELDTQYF. CDR3 DNA, as far as it was read: TGCAGTGCTAGAAAAGGGACAGAACTAGATACG.

Notes on this clone: The CDR3 end is not reached by the read, which stops 3 residues before it; the germline J gene fills it in. The chain is built from TRBV30 and TRBJ1-2, with a weak D call TRBD1 (5 bases). V lost 6 bases and J lost 1, with 12 bases in between. The CDR3 has 13 residues. Germline-derived CDR1 and CDR2 are GTSNPN and SVGIG (reference sequence). The part of the CDR3 DNA that was read is TGTGCCTGTTTTGCAGGGATTAACTATGGC. Translating it yields CACFAGINYG. The full CDR3 protein is CACFAGINYGYTF.

Here the CDR3 reads CASSSGLAGTIVNEQFF. Incomplete CDR3 DNA: TGTGCCAGCAGCTCGGGACTAGCGGGAACCATAGTCAATGAG. The V gene is TRBV7-8, the J gene TRBJ2-1; 13 bases are shared with TRBD2. The CDR3 end lies 3 residues beyond the end of the read and is filled in from the germline J gene. V trimming: 4 bases; J trimming: 6 bases; junction bases outside the gene matches: 9. Per the germline V gene, CDR1 is SGHVS and CDR2 is FQNEAQ. The CDR3 runs 17 residues.

Concerning this clone: The read terminates 3 residues before the CDR3 end, so the remaining end is supplied by the germline J gene. The V and J genes are TRBV7-3 and TRBJ2-7; D possibly corresponds to TRBD2 (6 bases). Germline CDR1 and CDR2: SGHTA and FQGTGA. The CDR3 runs 15 residues. With 2 bases removed from V and 0 bases from J, the gap between germline ends came to 11 bases. CDR3 sequence reads: CASSLSGGDSYEQYF. The CDR3 DNA, read in part, is TGTGCCAGCAGCTTATCTGGCGGGGACTCCTACGAG.

As concerns this clone: The DNA ends 3 residues before the CDR3 does, and the rest of the CDR3 is filled in from the germline J gene. The rearrangement joins TRBV5-1 to TRBJ1-4; TRBD1 matches at 8 bases. Germline V lookup: CDR1 SGHRS, CDR2 YFSETQ. The CDR3 has 16 amino acids. After removal of 3 bases from V and 8 bases from J, the junction contained 12 bases not matched to a gene. The chain's CDR3 is CASSSTSDRGREKLFF. Incomplete CDR3 DNA: TGCGCCAGCAGCTCCACCAGCGACAGGGGTCGAGAAAAA.

To note about this clone: The sequenced fragment ends 3 residues before the CDR3 boundary, so the rest is inferred from the germline J gene. The V and J genes are TRBV2 and TRBJ2-7, with no clear D. The V end lost 3 bases, the J end lost 4 bases, and 7 bases lay between the germline ends. The CDR3 runs to 12 residues. Germline lookup yields CDR1 SNHLY and CDR2 FYNNEI. CDR3 DNA, as far as it was read: TGTGCCAGCAGTGATCGTTTTTACGAG. It translates to CASSDRFYE. The CDR3 in full is CASSDRFYEQYF.

As concerns this clone: The read falls 3 residues short of the CDR3 end, and the missing part is taken from the germline J gene. The chain carries TRBV18 and TRBJ2-3; no definite D call. Looked up from germline, CDR1 is KGHSH and CDR2 is LQKENI. This CDR3 has 14 residues. The ends were cut back, 1 base at V and 2 bases at J, with 7 bases in the middle. The sequenced part of the CDR3 DNA is TGTGCCAGCTCACCACTTCAGGACACAGATACG. This codes for CASSPLQDTDT. The whole CDR3 sequence reads CASSPLQDTDTQYF.

Concerning this clone: Read coverage stops 3 residues before the CDR3 terminus; the germline J gene supplies the remainder. This chain links TRBV5-5 with TRBJ1-4; weak D call: TRBD1 (5 bases). V was shortened by 5 bases and J by 8 bases, with 16 bases between the two germline ends. There are 14 residues in the CDR3. The germline V gene encodes CDR1 SGHKS and CDR2 YYEKEE (reference sequence). The CDR3 protein is CASSPYGHLEKLFF. The part of the CDR3 DNA that was read is TGTGCCAGCAGTCCATATGGACACTTAGAAAAA.

CDR3 DNA, as far as it was read: TGTGCCTGGAGTGGACTAGTTGGAGAGACG. It specifies CAWSGLVGET. The full CDR3 is CAWSGLVGETQYF. V gene TRBV30 combines with J gene TRBJ2-3; tentative D call: TRBD2 (6 bases). The read comes to an end 3 residues before the CDR3 does, leaving the germline J gene to fill in the end. Germline assignment: CDR1 GTSNPN and CDR2 SVGIG (reference sequence). The CDR3 is 13 amino acids. Variable domain in full (rest from reference TRBV30 and TRBJ2-3): SQTIHQWPATLVQPVGSPLSLECTVEGTSNPNLYWYRQAAGRGLQLLFYSVGIGQISSEVPQNLSASRPQDRQFILSSKKLLLSDSGFYLCAWSGLVGETQYFGPGTRLTVL.

Notes on this clone: The observed sequence ends 3 residues before the CDR3 terminus, with the missing tail filled in from the germline J gene. This rearrangement joins TRBV7-3 to TRBJ2-2; 7 nucleotides match TRBD1. Germline V gene lookup returns CDR1 SGHTA and CDR2 FQGTGA. V gave up 8 bases and J gave up 2 bases; unmatched junction bases: 8. The CDR3 contains 15 residues. CDR3 amino acids: CASRRDSLNTGELFF. Partial CDR3 DNA: TGTGCCAGCCGAAGGGACAGCTTAAACACCGGGGAG.

With respect to this clone: The read finishes 3 residues shy of the CDR3 end, and the germline J gene is used to complete it. This chain joins TRBV10-3 and TRBJ1-2; D gene uncertain. The CDR3 totals 13 residues. CDR1 ENHRY and CDR2 SYGVKD come from the germline V gene. CDR3 protein: CAISEMGLGGYTF. The DNA read from the CDR3 is TGTGCCATCAGTGAAATGGGCCTCGGAGGC.

Partial CDR3 DNA: TGCAGCGTTGCGACAGGGGGA. It yields the protein CSVATGG. The full CDR3 reads CSVATGGYTF. The chain recombines TRBV29-1 with TRBJ1-2; TRBD1 aligns across 9 bases. The sequenced fragment ends 3 residues before the CDR3 boundary, so the rest is inferred from the germline J gene. The CDR3 consists of 10 residues. Germline CDR1 SQVTM, CDR2 ANQGSEA.

Points on this clone: The read is 3 residues too short to cover the CDR3 end, so that end is filled in from the germline J gene. This chain uses TRBV19 with TRBJ2-3; D uncertain. The CDR3 is made up of 13 amino acids. Germline loops: CDR1 LNHDA, CDR2 SQIVND (reference sequence). The CDR3: CASSIGSSGTQYF. Incomplete CDR3 DNA: TGTGCCAGTAGTATAGGCTCCTCCGGGACG.

Comments on this clone: The CDR3 is cut off 3 residues early in the read; its end comes from the germline J gene. The rearrangement joins TRBV7-3 to TRBJ2-7; 8 nucleotides align to TRBD2. The CDR3 has 15 residues. J was trimmed by 3 bases and V by 4 bases; bases with no gene match: 8. Germline lookup yields CDR1 SGHTA and CDR2 FQGTGA. CDR3 DNA, as far as it was read: TGTGCCAGCAGCTCGGGAGCGGGAGCGGGCTACGAG. This sequence encodes CASSSGAGAGYE. The CDR3 in its entirety is CASSSGAGAGYEQYF.

Of note for this clone: The read stops 3 residues short of the end of the CDR3; the missing end is completed from the germline J gene. The rearrangement uses TRBV28 and TRBJ2-7, with 9 bases lining up with TRBD2. Germline CDR1 and CDR2: MDHEN and SYDVKM. This CDR3 region has 15 residues. The V segment lost 7 bases and the J segment 5 bases; nucleotides outside the gene matches: 12. The covered CDR3 bases are TGTGCCAGCACCCTTGGGCGGGGGGGCCTCAACGAG. Residues: CASTLGRGGLNE. The CDR3 in full is CASTLGRGGLNEQYF.

About this clone itself: The read gets to within 3 residues of the CDR3 end, and the germline J gene fills in the rest. The rearrangement uses TRBV20-1 and TRBJ2-3; 11 bases agree with TRBD2. The germline V gene encodes CDR1 DFQATT and CDR2 SNEGSKA (reference sequence). The CDR3 is 13 residues long. This CDR3 is CSARLAGRETQYF. The part of the CDR3 DNA that was read is TGCAGTGCTCGACTAGCGGGGAGAGAGACG.

Incomplete CDR3 DNA: TGCGCCAGCAGCTTGGGCCAGCTGGCGGGAGGGGGAGATACG. Translating it yields CASSLGQLAGGGDT. The entire CDR3 protein is CASSLGQLAGGGDTQYF. The V and J genes are TRBV5-1 and TRBJ2-3; 9 nucleotides line up with TRBD2. The CDR3 end is not reached by the read, which stops 3 residues before it; the germline J gene fills it in. This CDR3 contains 17 residues. After removal of 0 bases from V and 5 bases from J, the junction contained 10 bases not matched to a gene. Germline V gene lookup returns CDR1 SGHRS and CDR2 YFSETQ.

In the case of this clone: The read ends 3 residues before the CDR3 terminus; that terminus is restored from the germline J gene. The chain couples TRBV19 to TRBJ1-5, with 12 bases that match TRBD1. Trimming at V came to 3 bases and at J to 6 bases, leaving 6 bases not matched to a gene. The V gene's germline CDR1 is LNHDA and CDR2 SQIVND (reference sequence). The CDR3 spans 16 residues. CDR3 sequence: CASSMDGTGGPQPQHF. The CDR3 bases that were read are TGTGCCAGTAGTATGGACGGGACAGGGGGCCCTCAGCCC.

Remarks on this clone: The read ends 3 residues early relative to the CDR3; the germline J gene fills the gap. The rearrangement links TRBV20-1 to TRBJ1-2; D gene ambiguous. The CDR3 length is 13 residues. CDR1 and CDR2 (germline): DFQATT, SNEGSKA (reference sequence). The germline V and J ends were trimmed by 6 bases and 6 bases, with 17 bases remaining between them. The part of the CDR3 DNA that was read is TGCAGTGCCATTGCCCAATTTACTGATGGC. Amino acid sequence: CSAIAQFTDG. The entire CDR3 protein is CSAIAQFTDGYTF.